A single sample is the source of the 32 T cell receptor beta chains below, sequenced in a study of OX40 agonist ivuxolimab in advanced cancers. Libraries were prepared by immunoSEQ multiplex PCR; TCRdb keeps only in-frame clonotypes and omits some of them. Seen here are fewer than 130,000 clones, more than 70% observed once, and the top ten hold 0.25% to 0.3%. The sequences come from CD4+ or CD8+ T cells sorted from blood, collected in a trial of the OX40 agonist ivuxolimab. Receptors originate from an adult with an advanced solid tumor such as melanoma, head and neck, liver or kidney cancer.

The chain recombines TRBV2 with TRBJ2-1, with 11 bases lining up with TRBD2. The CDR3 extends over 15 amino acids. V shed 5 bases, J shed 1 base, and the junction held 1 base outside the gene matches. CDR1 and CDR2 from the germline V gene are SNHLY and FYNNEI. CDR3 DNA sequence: TGTGCCAGCAGTCGACTAGCGGGATCCTACAATGAGCAGTTCTTC. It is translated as CASSRLAGSYNEQFF.

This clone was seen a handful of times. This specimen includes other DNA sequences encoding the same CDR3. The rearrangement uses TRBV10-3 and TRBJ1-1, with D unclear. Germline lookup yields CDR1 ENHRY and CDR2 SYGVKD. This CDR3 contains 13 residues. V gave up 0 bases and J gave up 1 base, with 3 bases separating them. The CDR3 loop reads CAISESGNTEAFF. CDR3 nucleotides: TGTGCCATCAGTGAGTCCGGGAACACTGAAGCTTTCTTT.

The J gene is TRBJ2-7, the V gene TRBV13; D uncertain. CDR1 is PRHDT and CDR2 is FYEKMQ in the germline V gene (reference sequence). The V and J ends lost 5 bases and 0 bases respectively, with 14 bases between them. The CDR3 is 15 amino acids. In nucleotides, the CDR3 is TGTGCCAGCAGCGCTCATTCCGCGAGCTCCTACGAGCAGTACTTC. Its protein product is CASSAHSASSYEQYF.

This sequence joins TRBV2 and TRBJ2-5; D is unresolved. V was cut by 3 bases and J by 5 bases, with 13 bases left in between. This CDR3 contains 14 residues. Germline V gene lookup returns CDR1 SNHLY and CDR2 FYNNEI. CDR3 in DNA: TGTGCCAGCAGTGACGCTATCACCGTGGAGACCCAGTACTTC. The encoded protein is CASSDAITVETQYF.

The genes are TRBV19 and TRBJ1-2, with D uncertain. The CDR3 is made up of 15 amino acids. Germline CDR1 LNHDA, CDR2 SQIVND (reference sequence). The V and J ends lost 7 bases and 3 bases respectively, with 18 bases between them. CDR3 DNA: TGTGCCAGTAACCCCTCTCTCAGGAACTACTATGGCTACACCTTC. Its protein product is CASNPSLRNYYGYTF.

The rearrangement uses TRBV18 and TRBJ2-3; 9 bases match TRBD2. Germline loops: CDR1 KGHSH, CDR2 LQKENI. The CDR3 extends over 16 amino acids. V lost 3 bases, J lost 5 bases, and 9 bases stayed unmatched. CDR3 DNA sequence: TGTGCCAGCTCACCCACGCGGGGGGGGTCTCAAGATACGCAGTATTTT. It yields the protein CASSPTRGGSQDTQYF.

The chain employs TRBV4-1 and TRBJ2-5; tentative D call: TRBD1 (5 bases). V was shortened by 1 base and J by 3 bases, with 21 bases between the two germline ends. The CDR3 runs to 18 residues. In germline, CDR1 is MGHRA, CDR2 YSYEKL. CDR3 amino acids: CASSQGVARSGKKETQYF. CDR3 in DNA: TGCGCCAGCAGCCAAGGAGTGGCGAGGTCAGGGAAAAAAGAGACCCAGTACTTC.

The CDR3 loop reads CASSFGGGQETQYF. CDR3 DNA sequence: TGTGCCAGCAGCTTTGGGGGGGGCCAAGAGACCCAGTACTTC. The chain uses TRBV7-2 and TRBJ2-5; TRBD2 matches 7 bases. CDR1 and CDR2 from the germline V gene are SGHTA and FQGNSA. This CDR3 region has 14 residues. V lost 3 bases, J lost 1 base, and 2 bases stayed unmatched.

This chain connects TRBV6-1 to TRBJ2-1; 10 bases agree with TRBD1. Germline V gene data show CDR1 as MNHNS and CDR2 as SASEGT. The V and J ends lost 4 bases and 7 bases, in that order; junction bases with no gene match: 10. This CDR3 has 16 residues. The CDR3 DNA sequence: TGTGCCAGCAGTGGAGGGAGACAGGGGGCTTCAAATGAGCAGTTCTTC. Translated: CASSGGRQGASNEQFF.

CDR3 sequence reads: CASSLVRADEQYF. CDR3 bases: TGTGCCAGCAGCTTAGTCAGGGCCGACGAGCAGTACTTC. The rearrangement links TRBV7-2 to TRBJ2-7, with D possibly TRBD1 on 5 matching bases. Germline lookup yields CDR1 SGHTA and CDR2 FQGNSA. The CDR3 spans 13 residues. Trimming left V 1 base short and J 5 bases short, with 9 bases between.

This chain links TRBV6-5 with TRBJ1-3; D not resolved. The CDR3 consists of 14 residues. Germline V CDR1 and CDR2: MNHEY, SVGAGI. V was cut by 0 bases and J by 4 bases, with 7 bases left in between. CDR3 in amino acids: CASSYSIGGNTIYF. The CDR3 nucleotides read TGTGCCAGCAGTTACTCGATAGGAGGAAACACCATATATTTT.

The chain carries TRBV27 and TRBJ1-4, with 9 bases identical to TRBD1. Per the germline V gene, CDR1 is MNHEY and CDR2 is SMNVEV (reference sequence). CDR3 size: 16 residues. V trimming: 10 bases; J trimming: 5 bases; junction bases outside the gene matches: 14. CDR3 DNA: TGTGCCACCAGCACAAACTTGGGACAGGGAAATGAAAAACTGTTTTTT. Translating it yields CATSTNLGQGNEKLFF.

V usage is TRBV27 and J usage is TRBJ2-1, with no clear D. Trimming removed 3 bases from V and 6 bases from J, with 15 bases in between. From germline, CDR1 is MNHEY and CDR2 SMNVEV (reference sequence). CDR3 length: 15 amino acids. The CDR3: CASSFRPDISNEQFF. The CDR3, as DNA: TGTGCCAGCAGTTTCCGTCCTGACATAAGCAATGAGCAGTTCTTC.

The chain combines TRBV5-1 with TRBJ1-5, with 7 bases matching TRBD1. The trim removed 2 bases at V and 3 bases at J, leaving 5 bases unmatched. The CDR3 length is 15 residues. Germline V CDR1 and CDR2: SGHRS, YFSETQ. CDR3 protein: CASSLTGAFNQPQHF. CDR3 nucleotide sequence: TGCGCCAGCAGCTTAACAGGGGCGTTCAATCAGCCCCAGCATTTT.

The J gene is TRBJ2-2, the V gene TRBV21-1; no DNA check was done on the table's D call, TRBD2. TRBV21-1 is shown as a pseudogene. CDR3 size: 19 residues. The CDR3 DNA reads TGTGCCAGCAGCAAAGTCTTCGGGAGGATACTGACGAACACCGGGGAGCTGTTTTTT. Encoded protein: CASSKVFGRILTNTGELFF.

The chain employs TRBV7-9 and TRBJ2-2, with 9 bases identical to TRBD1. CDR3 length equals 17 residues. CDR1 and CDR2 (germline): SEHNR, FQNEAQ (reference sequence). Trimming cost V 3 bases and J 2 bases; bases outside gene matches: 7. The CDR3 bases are TGTGCCAGCAGCTTTTCCTTGGGACAGGGAAACACCGGGGAGCTGTTTTTT. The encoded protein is CASSFSLGQGNTGELFF.

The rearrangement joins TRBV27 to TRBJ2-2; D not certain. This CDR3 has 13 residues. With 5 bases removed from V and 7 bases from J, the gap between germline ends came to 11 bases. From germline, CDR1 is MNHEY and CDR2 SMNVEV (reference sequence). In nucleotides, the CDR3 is TGTGCCAGCAGTCCCAGGCGAGGCGGGGAGCTGTTTTTT. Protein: CASSPRRGGELFF.

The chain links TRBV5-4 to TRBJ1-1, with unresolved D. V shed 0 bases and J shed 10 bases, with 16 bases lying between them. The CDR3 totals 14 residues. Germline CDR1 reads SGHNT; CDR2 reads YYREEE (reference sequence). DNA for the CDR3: TGTGCCAGCAGCTTGGAGGTTAGTGGACGTGGAGCTTTCTTT. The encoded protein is CASSLEVSGRGAFF.

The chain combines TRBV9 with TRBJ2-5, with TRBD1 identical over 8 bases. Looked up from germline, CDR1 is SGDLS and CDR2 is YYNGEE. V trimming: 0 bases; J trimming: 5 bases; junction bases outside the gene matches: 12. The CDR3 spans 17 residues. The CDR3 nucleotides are TGTGCCAGCAGCGTAGATGGCCAGGGGGCGCGTATTGAGACCCAGTACTTC. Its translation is CASSVDGQGARIETQYF.

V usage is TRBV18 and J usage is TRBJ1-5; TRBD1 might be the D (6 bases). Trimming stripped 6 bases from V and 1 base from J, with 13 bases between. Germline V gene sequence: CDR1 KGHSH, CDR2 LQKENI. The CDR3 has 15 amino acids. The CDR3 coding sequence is TGTGCCAGCTCTAAGGAGGGGGGGAGCAATCAGCCCCAGCATTTT. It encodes CASSKEGGSNQPQHF.

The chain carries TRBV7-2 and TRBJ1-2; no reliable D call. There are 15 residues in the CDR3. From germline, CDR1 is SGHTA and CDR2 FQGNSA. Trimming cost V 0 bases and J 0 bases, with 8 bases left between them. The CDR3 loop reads CASSLATGANYGYTF. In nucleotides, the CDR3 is TGTGCCAGCAGCTTAGCAACGGGAGCTAACTATGGCTACACCTTC.

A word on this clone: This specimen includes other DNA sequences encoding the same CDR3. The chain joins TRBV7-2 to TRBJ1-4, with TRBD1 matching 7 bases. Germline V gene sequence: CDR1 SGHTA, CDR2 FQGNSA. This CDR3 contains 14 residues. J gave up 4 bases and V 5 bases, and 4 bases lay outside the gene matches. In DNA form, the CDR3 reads TGTGCCAGCAGCCGTGACAGGGATAATGAAAAACTGTTTTTT. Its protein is CASSRDRDNEKLFF.

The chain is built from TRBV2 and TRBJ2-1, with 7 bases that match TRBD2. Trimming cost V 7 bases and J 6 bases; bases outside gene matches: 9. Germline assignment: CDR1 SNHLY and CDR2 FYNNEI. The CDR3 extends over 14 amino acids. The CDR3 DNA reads TGTGCCAGCATGGCGGGGAGGGGTCGCAATGAGCAGTTCTTC. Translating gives CASMAGRGRNEQFF. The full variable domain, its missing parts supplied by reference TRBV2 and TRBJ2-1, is EPEVTQTPSHQVTQMGQEVILRCVPISNHLYFYWYRQILGQKVEFLVSFYNNEISEKSEIFDDQFSVERPDGSNFTLKIRSTKLEDSAMYFCASMAGRGRNEQFFGPGTRLTVL.

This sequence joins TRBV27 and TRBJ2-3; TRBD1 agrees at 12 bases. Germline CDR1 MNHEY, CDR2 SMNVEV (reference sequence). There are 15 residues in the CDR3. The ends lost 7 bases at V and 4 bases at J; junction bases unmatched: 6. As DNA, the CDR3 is TGTGCCAGCATCCGGGACAGGGGGCGGTCAGATACGCAGTATTTT. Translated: CASIRDRGRSDTQYF.

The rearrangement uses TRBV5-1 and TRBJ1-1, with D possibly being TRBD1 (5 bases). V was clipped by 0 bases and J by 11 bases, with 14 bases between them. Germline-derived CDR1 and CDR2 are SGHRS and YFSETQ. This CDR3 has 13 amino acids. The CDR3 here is CASSLETGGRAFF. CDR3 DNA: TGCGCCAGCAGCTTGGAAACGGGGGGTCGTGCTTTCTTT.

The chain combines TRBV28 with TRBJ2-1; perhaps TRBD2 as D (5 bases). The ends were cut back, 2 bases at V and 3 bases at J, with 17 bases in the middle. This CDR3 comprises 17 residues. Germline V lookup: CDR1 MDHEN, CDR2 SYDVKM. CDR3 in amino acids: CASSLGPRRAYYNEQFF. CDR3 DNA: TGTGCCAGCAGTTTAGGGCCCCGGCGGGCTTACTACAATGAGCAGTTCTTC. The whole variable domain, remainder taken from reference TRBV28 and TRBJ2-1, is DVKVTQSSRYLVKRTGEKVFLECVQDMDHENMFWYRQDPGLGLRLIYFSYDVKMKEKGDIPEGYSVSREKKERFSLILESASTNQTSMYLCASSLGPRRAYYNEQFFGPGTRLTVL.

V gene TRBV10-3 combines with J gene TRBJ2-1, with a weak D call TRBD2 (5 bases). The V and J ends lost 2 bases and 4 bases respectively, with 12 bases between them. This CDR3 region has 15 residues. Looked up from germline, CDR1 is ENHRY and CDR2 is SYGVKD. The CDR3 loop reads CAISEVRAGYNEQFF. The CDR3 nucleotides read TGTGCCATCAGTGAGGTGAGGGCCGGGTACAATGAGCAGTTCTTC.

The DNA for the CDR3 is TGTGCCAGTAGTATGATGGGGCAGGGGAACACTGAAGCTTTCTTT. Its protein product is CASSMMGQGNTEAFF. The chain joins TRBV19 to TRBJ1-1; tentatively, D is TRBD1 (5 bases). The CDR3 consists of 15 residues. Germline V CDR1 and CDR2: LNHDA, SQIVND (reference sequence). V lost 3 bases to trimming and J lost 1 base, with 12 bases between them.

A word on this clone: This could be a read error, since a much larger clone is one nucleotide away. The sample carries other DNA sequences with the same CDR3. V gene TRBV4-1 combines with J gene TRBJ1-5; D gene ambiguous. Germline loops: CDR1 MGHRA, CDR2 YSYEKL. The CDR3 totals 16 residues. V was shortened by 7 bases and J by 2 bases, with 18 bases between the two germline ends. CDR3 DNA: TGCGCCAGCACCACCCACCCAGCTCGCGGCAATCAGCCCCAGCATTTT. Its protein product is CASTTHPARGNQPQHF.

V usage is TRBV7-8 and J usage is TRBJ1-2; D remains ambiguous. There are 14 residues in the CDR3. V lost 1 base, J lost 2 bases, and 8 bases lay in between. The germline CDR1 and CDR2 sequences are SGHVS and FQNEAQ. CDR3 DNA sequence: TGTGCCAGCAGCTTAGAAGGATTCAACTATGGCTACACCTTC. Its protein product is CASSLEGFNYGYTF. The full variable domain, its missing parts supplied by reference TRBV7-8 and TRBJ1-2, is GAGVSQSPRYKVAKRGQDVALRCDPISGHVSLFWYQQALGQGPEFLTYFQNEAQLDKSGLPSDRFFAERPEGSVSTLKIQRTQQEDSAVYLCASSLEGFNYGYTFGSGTRLTVV.

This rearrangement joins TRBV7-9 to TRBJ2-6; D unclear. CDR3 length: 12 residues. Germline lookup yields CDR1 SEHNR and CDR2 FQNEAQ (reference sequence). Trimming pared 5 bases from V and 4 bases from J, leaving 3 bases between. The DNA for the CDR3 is TGTGCCAGCAGCCCGGGGGCCAACGTCCTGACTTTC. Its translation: CASSPGANVLTF.

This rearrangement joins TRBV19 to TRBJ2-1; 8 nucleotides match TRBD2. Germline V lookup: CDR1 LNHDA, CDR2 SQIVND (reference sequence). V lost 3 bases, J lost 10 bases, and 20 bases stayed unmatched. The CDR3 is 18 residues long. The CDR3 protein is CASSIGIKAGGVGGEQFF. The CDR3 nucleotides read TGTGCCAGTAGTATTGGAATCAAGGCGGGAGGCGTGGGTGGAGAGCAGTTCTTC.